This entry concerns a single T cell receptor (beta chain). Its antigen is still unknown. V gave up 5 bases and J gave up 4 bases, with 17 bases separating them. The length of the CDR3 is 15 residues. Germline-derived CDR1 and CDR2 are MDHEN and SYDVKM. These data come from a study of blood T cells in healthy people across ages. Findings and limits, study-wide: A strong correlation was found between TCR beta diversity and the percentage of naive T cells.

Next came a second PCR, run for about 6 to 12 cycles, which used a sample-barcoded 5' primer along with a J-beta primer mix. Carrying 12 random nucleotides, a template-switch adaptor labeled each individual cDNA molecule. Samples each returned at least 3 million CDR3-containing paired-end reads. From the 5' RACE reads, TCRdb called clonotypes with MiXCR, one entry per CDR3 protein. Among about 1.8 million distinct CDR3 sequences listed, about 49% were seen once. This sequence was found in a woman between 35 and 50 years old in good health. Specimen: blood. The rearrangement joins TRBV28 to TRBJ1-2; D unclear. The CDR3 bases are TGTGCCAGCAGTGGGCAAAACCCCCACAGCTATGGCTACACCTTC. Translation gives CASSGQNPHSYGYTF.